This is a list of T cell receptor beta chains from one sample in a study of blood T cell repertoires in COVID-19. The assay was immunoSEQ multiplex PCR, and TCRdb's table has in-frame clones only and misses some. Of 180,000 or so clones listed, 75% to 90% are singletons. What was sequenced was peripheral blood. The receptors stem from a middle-aged man with acute or convalescent COVID-19. Both conserved end residues are part of each CDR3.

TRBV28,TRBJ1-3,CASSSSGTGTFSGNTIYF
TRBV3-1/TRBV3-2,TRBJ2-4,CASSLGAQAKNIQYF
TRBV27,TRBJ2-7,CASSLNKRGDEQYF
TRBV4-2,TRBJ1-1,CASSQEGGANTEAFF
TRBV20-1,TRBJ1-1,CSAGGDTEAFF
TRBV5-5,TRBJ2-7,CASSETGARYEQYF
TRBV11-2,TRBJ2-7,CASSLEGRASYEQYF
TRBV25-1,TRBJ1-1,CASSEWGTGSANTEAFF
TRBV19,TRBJ2-7,CASSPGTGVYEQYF
TRBV29-1,TRBJ2-7,CSVEGGERGTSYEQYF
TRBV7-6,TRBJ1-2,CASSPRAGTATNYGYTF
TRBV27,TRBJ2-7,CASSLSDSSYEQYF
TRBV6-5,TRBJ1-2,CASSYRETGVGGGYTF
TRBV5-8,TRBJ2-1,CASSSDSDNEQFF
TRBV7-2,TRBJ2-7,CASSSDRGFSYEQYF
TRBV5-4,TRBJ2-2,CASSPWAGTNTGELFF
TRBV2,TRBJ2-7,CASSERGQGFGEQYF
TRBV19,TRBJ1-6,CASSPQSAGDSPLHF
TRBV10-3,TRBJ2-7,CAIGATETYEQYF
TRBV30,TRBJ1-2,CAWSLLRGSGYTF
TRBV30,TRBJ2-7,CAWSVRLAGRYEQYF
TRBV6-1,TRBJ2-7,CASSALNGGGPYEQYF
TRBV18,TRBJ1-2,CASSPLNRDDYGYTF
TRBV19,TRBJ2-7,CASSMQGASEQYF
TRBV28,TRBJ2-5,CASSRGRGALQETQYF
TRBV4-1,TRBJ1-3,CASSPRHGGQLYGNTIYF
TRBV19,TRBJ2-2,CASKLLAGGPSGELFF
TRBV11-2,TRBJ1-2,CASSGEGYGYTF
TRBV5-8,TRBJ2-7,CASSAVGQGADEQYF
TRBV5-1,TRBJ1-5,CASSLGDRTSPQHF
TRBV6-2/TRBV6-3,TRBJ2-1,CASSYAHGLAGGPSYNEQFF
TRBV5-1,TRBJ2-7,CASSLDSEQYF
TRBV5-1,TRBJ1-1,CASSFLDRENEAFF
TRBV6-5,TRBJ2-7,CASSYSTGPGEQYF
TRBV5-6,TRBJ1-5,CASSWGQGTNQPQHF